Sequencing of this T cell receptor beta chain was carried out in a study of CD8 T cells in Susac syndrome. Study-wide findings and caveats: Clonal expansion was not observed in the Susac syndrome CD4+ T cell repertoires.

Reverse transcription used roughly 0.5 to 1 ug RNA and random hexamers. TCR beta CDR3 was amplified by immunoSEQ multiplex PCR. This amplification extended across 54 Vbeta and 13 Jbeta segments. TCRdb called the immunoSEQ multiplex PCR reads again in MiXCR, with one record for every CDR3 protein. The sample has about 120,000 distinct CDR3 sequences, 96% seen once. In the case of this clonotype: Antigen: not known.

The ends were cut back, 1 base at V and 1 base at J, with 10 bases in the middle. Germline values: CDR1 LGHNA, CDR2 YNFKEQ. The CDR3 has 15 amino acids. The TCR sequence derives from a human donor with Susac syndrome. Sequenced input: CD4+ T cells from PBMCs. The V call is TRBV4-2, the J call TRBJ1-1; TRBD1 is a possible D gene (5 bases). The CDR3 DNA sequence: TGTGCCAGCAGCCAAGCCGGGACGGCGAACACTGAAGCTTTCTTT. As protein: CASSQAGTANTEAFF.